This entry describes one TCR beta chain. Data came from immunoSEQ multiplex PCR; TCRdb stores just in-frame clones and leaves some out. Among around 68,000 clones listed, 90% were seen once. Germline assignment: CDR1 MNHNS and CDR2 SASEGT. The ends lost 4 bases at V and 4 bases at J; junction bases unmatched: 3. The CDR3 runs to 13 residues. This sample was included in a study of T cell changes during pregnancy in multiple sclerosis. The sample was peripheral blood, taken in the third trimester of pregnancy. V usage is TRBV6-1 and J usage is TRBJ1-1, with 7 bases that match TRBD1. The sequence was obtained from a female donor with multiple sclerosis, enrolled in a pregnancy study. This chain's CDR3 is CASSAYRGTEAFF. The CDR3 DNA sequence: TGTGCCAGCAGTGCATACAGGGGCACTGAAGCTTTCTTT.